The following is a T cell receptor (beta chain) sequence with its context. The target antigen is unknown. It was with 60 Vbeta and 13 Jbeta primers that the PCR ran. Data came from immunoSEQ multiplex PCR; TCRdb stores just in-frame clones and leaves some out. The table shows tens of thousands of clones, with around 10% occurring only once. Per germline, CDR1 SGDLS and CDR2 YYNGEE. The CDR3 length is 13 residues. The ends lost 0 bases at V and 7 bases at J; junction bases unmatched: 4. These data come from a study of cytomegalovirus exposure and HLA in healthy donors. Study at large: T cells numbering around 190 million yielded 117 million unique TCR beta sequences in an earlier analysis. Whole-study results and caveats: Sequencing probably produced one cluster of sequence variants that were highly shared. The majority of CMV-associated TCR beta chains were reported as apparently HLA-restricted in a later analysis.

V gene TRBV9 combines with J gene TRBJ2-7, with 7 positions matching TRBD2. The receptor's source is a man aged 60-69 years in good health and CMV-seropositive. Sequenced sample: PBMCs. CDR3 in amino acids: CASSVGGGGEQYF. In DNA, the CDR3 is TGTGCCAGCAGCGTAGGGGGGGGTGGGGAGCAGTACTTC.